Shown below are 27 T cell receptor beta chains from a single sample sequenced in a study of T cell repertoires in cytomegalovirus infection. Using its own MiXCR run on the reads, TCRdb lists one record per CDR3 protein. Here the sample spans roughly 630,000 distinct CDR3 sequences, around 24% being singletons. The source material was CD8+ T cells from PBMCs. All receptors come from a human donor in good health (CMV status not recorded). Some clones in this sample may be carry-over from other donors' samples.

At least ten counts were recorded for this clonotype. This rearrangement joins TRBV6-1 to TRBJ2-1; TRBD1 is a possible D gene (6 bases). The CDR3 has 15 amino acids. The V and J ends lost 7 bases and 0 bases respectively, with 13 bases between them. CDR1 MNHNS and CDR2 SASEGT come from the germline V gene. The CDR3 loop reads CASILGHLSYNEQFF. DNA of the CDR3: TGTGCCAGCATTCTGGGACATCTCTCCTACAATGAGCAGTTCTTC.

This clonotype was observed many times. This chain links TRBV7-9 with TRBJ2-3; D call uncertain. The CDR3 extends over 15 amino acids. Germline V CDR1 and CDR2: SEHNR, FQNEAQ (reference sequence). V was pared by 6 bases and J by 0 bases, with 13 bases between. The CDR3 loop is CASSSPVDSTDTQYF. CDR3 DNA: TGTGCCAGCAGTTCGCCAGTGGACAGCACAGATACGCAGTATTTT.

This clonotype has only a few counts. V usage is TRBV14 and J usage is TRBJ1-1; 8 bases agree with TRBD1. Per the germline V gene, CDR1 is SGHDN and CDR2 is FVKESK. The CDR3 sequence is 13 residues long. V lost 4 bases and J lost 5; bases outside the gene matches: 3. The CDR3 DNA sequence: TGTGCCAGCAGCCGTTACAGGGGGACTGAAGCTTTCTTT. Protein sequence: CASSRYRGTEAFF.

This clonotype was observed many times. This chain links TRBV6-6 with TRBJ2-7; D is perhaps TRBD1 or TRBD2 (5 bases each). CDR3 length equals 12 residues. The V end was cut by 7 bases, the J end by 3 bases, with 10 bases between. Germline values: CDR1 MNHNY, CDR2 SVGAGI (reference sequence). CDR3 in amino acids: CASTAGSYEQYF. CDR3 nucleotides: TGTGCCAGCACCGCAGGGAGCTACGAGCAGTACTTC.

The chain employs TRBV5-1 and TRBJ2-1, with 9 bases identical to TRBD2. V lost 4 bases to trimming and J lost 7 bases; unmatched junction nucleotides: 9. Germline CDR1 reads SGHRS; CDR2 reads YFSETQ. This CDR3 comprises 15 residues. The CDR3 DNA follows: TGCGCCAGCAGCAAACTAGCGGGCCCTTGGAATGAGCAGTTCTTC. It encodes CASSKLAGPWNEQFF.

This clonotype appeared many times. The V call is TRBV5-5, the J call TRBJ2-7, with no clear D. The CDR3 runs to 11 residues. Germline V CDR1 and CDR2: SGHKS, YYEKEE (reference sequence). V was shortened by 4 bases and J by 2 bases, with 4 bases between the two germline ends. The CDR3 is CASSHAYEQYF. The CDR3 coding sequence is TGTGCCAGCAGCCACGCCTACGAGCAGTACTTC.

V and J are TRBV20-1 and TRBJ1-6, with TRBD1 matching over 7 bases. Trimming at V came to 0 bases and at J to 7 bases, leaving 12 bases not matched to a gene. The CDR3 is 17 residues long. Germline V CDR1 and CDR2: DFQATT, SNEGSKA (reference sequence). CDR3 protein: CSARDPNLGTENSPLHF. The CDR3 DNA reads TGCAGTGCTAGAGATCCTAATCTCGGGACAGAAAATTCACCCCTCCACTTT.

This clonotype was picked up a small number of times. The chain's CDR3 is CASKGGGGATGELFF. The CDR3 coding sequence is TGTGCCAGCAAGGGTGGCGGGGGGGCCACCGGGGAGCTGTTTTTT. The gene calls are TRBV2 and TRBJ2-2; 9 bases align to TRBD2. CDR1 and CDR2 (germline): SNHLY, FYNNEI. The CDR3 is made up of 15 amino acids. The V and J ends lost 7 bases and 4 bases, in that order; junction bases with no gene match: 7.

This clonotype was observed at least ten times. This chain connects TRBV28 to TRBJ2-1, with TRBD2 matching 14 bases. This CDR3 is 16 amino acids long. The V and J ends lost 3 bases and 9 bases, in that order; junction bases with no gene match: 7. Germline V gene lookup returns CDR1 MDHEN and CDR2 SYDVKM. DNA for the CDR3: TGTGCCAGCAGTTTGCGGACTAGCGGGGGGCACGGTGAGCAGTTCTTC. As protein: CASSLRTSGGHGEQFF.

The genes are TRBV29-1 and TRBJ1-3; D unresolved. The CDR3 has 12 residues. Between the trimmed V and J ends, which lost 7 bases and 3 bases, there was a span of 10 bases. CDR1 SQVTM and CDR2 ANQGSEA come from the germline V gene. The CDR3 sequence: CSARTDGNTIYF. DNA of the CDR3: TGCAGCGCCAGGACCGATGGAAACACCATATATTTT.

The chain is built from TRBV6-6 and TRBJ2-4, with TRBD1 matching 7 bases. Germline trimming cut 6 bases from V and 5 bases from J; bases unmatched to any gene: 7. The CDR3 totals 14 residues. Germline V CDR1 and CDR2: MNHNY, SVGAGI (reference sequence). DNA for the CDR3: TGTGCCAGCAGGGACCCGCAGGGGGAAAACATTCAGTACTTC. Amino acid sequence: CASRDPQGENIQYF.

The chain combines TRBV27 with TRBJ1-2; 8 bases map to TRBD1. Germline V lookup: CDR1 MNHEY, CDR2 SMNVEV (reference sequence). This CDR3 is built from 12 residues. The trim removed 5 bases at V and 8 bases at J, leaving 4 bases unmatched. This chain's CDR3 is CASSRQGQGYTF. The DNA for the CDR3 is TGTGCCAGCAGTCGACAGGGGCAAGGCTACACCTTC.

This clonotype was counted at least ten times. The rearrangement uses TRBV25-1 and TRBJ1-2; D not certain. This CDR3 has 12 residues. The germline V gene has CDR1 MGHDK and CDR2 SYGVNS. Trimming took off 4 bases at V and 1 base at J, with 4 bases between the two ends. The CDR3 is CASSGSNYGYTF. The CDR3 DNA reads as TGTGCCAGCAGTGGAAGTAACTATGGCTACACCTTC.

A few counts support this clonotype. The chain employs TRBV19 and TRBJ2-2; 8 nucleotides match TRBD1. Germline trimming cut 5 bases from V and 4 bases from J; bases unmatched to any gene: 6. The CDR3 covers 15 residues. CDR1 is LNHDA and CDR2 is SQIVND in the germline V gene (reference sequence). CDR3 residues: CASSVADRVTGELFF. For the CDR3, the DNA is TGTGCCAGTAGTGTCGCGGACAGGGTCACCGGGGAGCTGTTTTTT.

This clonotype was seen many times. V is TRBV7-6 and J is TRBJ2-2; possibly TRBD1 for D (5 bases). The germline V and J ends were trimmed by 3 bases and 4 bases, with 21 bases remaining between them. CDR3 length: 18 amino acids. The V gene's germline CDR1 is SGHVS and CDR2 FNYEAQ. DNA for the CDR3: TGTGCCAGCAGCTTGGACAAGACGTCAGGGTTTGGCACCGGGGAGCTGTTTTTT. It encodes CASSLDKTSGFGTGELFF.

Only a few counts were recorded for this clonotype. In DNA form, the CDR3 reads TGCAGTGCCCGGGAGGGGCGACACAATGAGCAGTTCTTC. The encoded protein is CSAREGRHNEQFF. J is TRBJ2-1 and V is TRBV20-1; 8 bases align to TRBD2. The germline CDR1 and CDR2 sequences are DFQATT and SNEGSKA (reference sequence). J lost 5 bases, V lost 6 bases, and 6 bases had no gene match. This CDR3 is 13 amino acids long.

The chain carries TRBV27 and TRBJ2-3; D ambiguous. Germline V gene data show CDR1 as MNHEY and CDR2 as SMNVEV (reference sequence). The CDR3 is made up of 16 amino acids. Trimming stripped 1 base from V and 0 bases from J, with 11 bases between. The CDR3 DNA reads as TGTGCCAGCAGTTTATATGACAAGCTTAGCACAGATACGCAGTATTTT. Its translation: CASSLYDKLSTDTQYF.

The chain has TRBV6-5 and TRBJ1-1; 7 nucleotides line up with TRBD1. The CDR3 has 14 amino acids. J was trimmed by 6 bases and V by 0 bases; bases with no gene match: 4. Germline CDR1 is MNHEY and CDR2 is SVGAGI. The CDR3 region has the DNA TGTGCCAGCAGTTACTCGAAGGGGGCGGCTGAAGCTTTCTTT. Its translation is CASSYSKGAAEAFF.

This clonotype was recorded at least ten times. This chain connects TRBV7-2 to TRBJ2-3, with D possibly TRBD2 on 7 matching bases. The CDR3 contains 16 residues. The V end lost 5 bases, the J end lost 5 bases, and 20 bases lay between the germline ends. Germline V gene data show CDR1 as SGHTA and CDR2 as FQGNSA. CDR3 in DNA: TGTGCCAGCAGCCCAAACCTGGGGGGGCTTGGAGATACGCAGTATTTT. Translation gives CASSPNLGGLGDTQYF.

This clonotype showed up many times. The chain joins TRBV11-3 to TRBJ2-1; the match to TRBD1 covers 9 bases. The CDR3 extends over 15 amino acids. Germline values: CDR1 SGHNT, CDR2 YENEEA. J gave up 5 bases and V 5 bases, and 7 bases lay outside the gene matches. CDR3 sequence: CASSPWTGANNEQFF. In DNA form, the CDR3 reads TGTGCCAGCAGCCCTTGGACAGGGGCCAACAATGAGCAGTTCTTC.

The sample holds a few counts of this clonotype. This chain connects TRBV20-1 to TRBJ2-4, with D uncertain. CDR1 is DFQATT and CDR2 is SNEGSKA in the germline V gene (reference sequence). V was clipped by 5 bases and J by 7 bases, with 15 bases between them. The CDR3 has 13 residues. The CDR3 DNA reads TGCAGTGCTCCCCTCAAAGTGAAGAACATTCAGTACTTC. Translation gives CSAPLKVKNIQYF.

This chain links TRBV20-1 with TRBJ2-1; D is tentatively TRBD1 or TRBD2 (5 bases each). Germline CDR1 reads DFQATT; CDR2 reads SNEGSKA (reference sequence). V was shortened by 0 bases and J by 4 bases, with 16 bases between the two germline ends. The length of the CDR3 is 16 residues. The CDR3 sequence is CSARDLGTTRYNEQFF. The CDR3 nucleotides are TGCAGTGCTAGAGATCTGGGGACCACCAGATACAATGAGCAGTTCTTC.

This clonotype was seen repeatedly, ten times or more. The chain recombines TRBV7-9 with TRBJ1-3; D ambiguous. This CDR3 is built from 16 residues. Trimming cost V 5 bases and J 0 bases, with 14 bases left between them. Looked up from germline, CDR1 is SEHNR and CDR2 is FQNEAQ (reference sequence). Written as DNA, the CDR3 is TGTGCCAGCAGCCCCCCCCAGGACCTCTCTGGAAACACCATATATTTT. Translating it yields CASSPPQDLSGNTIYF. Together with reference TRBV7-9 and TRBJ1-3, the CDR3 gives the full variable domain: DTGVSQNPRHKITKRGQNVTFRCDPISEHNRLYWYRQTLGQGPEFLTYFQNEAQLEKSRLLSDRFSAERPKGSFSTLEIQRTEQGDSAMYLCASSPPQDLSGNTIYFGEGSWLTVV.

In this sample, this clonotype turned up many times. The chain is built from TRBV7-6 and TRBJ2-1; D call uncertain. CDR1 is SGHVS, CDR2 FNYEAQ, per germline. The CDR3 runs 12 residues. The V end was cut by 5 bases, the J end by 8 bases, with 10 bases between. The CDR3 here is CASSPGKDEQFF. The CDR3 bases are TGTGCCAGCAGCCCCGGAAAGGATGAGCAGTTCTTC.

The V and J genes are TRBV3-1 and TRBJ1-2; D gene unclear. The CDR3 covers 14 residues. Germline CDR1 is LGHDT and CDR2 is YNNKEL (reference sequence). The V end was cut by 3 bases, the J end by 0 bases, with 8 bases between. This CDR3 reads CASSHSGTNYGYTF. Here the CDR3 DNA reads TGTGCCAGCAGCCACTCAGGCACTAACTATGGCTACACCTTC.

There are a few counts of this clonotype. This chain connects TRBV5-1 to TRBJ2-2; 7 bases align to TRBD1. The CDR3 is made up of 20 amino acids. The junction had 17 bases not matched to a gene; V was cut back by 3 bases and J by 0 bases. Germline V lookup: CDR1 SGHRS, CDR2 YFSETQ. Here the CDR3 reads CASSWDSGKGPPSNTGELFF. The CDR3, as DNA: TGCGCCAGCAGCTGGGACAGCGGAAAGGGCCCCCCGTCGAACACCGGGGAGCTGTTTTTT.

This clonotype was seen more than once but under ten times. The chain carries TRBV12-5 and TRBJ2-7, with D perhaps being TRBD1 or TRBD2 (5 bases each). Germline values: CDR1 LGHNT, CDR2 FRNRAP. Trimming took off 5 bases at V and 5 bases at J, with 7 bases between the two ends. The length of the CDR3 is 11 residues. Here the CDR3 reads CASGRGHEQYF. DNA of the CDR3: TGTGCTAGTGGTCGGGGCCACGAGCAGTACTTC.